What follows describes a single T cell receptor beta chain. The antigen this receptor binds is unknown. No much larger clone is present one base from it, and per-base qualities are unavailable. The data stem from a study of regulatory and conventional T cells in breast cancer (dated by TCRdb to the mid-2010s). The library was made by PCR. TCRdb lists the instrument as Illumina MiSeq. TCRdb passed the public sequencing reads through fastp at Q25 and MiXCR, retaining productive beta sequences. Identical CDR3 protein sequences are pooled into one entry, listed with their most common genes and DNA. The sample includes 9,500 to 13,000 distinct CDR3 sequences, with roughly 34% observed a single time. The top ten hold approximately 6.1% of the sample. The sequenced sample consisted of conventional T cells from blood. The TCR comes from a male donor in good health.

The sequenced DNA is TGTGCCAGCCTTTCTTGGGAGGGGGCCCAGCATTTT. Its amino acids are CASLSWEGAQHF. Rearrangement joined TRBV6-1 to TRBJ1-5, with a weak D call of TRBD1 (6 bases match). The cysteine opens and the phenylalanine closes a CDR3 of 12 amino acids. Left in the record is the CDR3 DNA by itself, 36 bases read in frame from the first base. V gives up 8 bases and J gives up 11 bases, and the segment between their germline ends measures 16 bases. The germline V gene supplies CDR1 MNHNS and CDR2 SASEGT.